The T cell receptor beta chain described here comes from a study of identifying expanded T cells in peripheral blood. Germline-derived CDR1 and CDR2 are ENHRY and SYGVKD. This CDR3 region has 14 residues. V lost 4 bases, J lost 1 base, and 11 bases lay in between. Only in-frame clones appear in the TCRdb table, and some are missing; sequencing was by immunoSEQ multiplex PCR. The table records about 86,000 clones, 85% of them present only once. The sequencing sample was made of blood. The chain joins TRBV10-3 to TRBJ2-7; D perhaps matches TRBD1 (6 bases). The receptor comes from a person aged 18 to 75 in good health. The CDR3 loop reads CAISGTVGSYEQYF. Written as DNA, the CDR3 is TGTGCCATCAGTGGGACAGTCGGGTCCTACGAGCAGTACTTC.